This is a list of T cell receptor beta chains from one sample in a study of regulatory T cells in long-lasting Graves disease. MiXCR, run by TCRdb on the multiplex PCR reads, gives a single entry per CDR3 protein. Here the sample spans 620,000 or so distinct CDR3 sequences, roughly 16% being singletons. Separately, the same data were catalogued under a study of T cells in Graves' hyperthyroidism and ophthalmopathy.

This material consisted of peripheral blood mononuclear cells (PBMCs), taken at new diagnosis, from a patient treated with antithyroid drugs. These receptors all come from a woman in her 30s with Graves disease. Both conserved end residues are part of each CDR3. The order of the fields is D gene, J gene, clone size, V gene, CDR3 DNA, CDR3 protein. D genes are given only for firm matches. The size of a clone is reported for some rows only, either as once, few or many, or as a class for expanded clones.

>NA|TRBJ1-2|NA|TRBV7-2
TGTGCCAGCAGCGACCAACAGGAGTATGGCTACACCTTC
CASSDQQEYGYTF
>NA|TRBJ2-3|NA|TRBV19
TGTGCCACCTCGCAGGGTTTCACAGATACGCAGTATTTT
CATSQGFTDTQYF
>TRBD1|TRBJ1-2|NA|TRBV3-1
TGTGCCAGCAGCCAAGAAGGACAGGGGATTGGCGACTATGGCTACACCTTC
CASSQEGQGIGDYGYTF
>NA|TRBJ2-5|many|TRBV20-1
TGCAGTGCTAGAGGCCCGACGAGCAGGGTGGTGGAGACCCAGTACTTC
CSARGPTSRVVETQYF
>TRBD2|TRBJ2-3|many|TRBV7-8
TGTGCCAGCAGCTCACTAGCGGGAGTTAGCACAGATACGCAGTATTTT
CASSSLAGVSTDTQYF
>NA|TRBJ1-6|NA|TRBV6-1
TGTGCCAGCAGCCGACCAGGGGTTCGACCCCTCCACTTT
CASSRPGVRPLHF
>NA|TRBJ1-2|many|TRBV2
TGTGCCAGCAGCTACAGGGAAGGCTACACCTTC
CASSYREGYTF
>TRBD1|TRBJ2-7|many|TRBV6-1
TGTGCCAGCAGTGGGAGGACAGGGGGCTTCGAGCAGTACTTC
CASSGRTGGFEQYF
>NA|TRBJ2-1|NA|TRBV30
TGTGCCTGGACGGACTACAATGAGCAGTTCTTC
CAWTDYNEQFF
>NA|TRBJ2-7|few|TRBV10-3
TGTGCCATCAGGTCGGACAGTGTCCCCTACGAGCAGTACTTC
CAIRSDSVPYEQYF
>NA|TRBJ1-3|NA|TRBV13
TGTGCCAGCAGCTTAAGTCCCAGCTCTGGAAACACCATATATTTT
CASSLSPSSGNTIYF
>NA|TRBJ1-1|few|TRBV18
TGTGCCAGCTCAAATAGTTTGAACACTGAAGCTTTCTTT
CASSNSLNTEAFF
>NA|TRBJ2-3|many|TRBV5-4
TGTGCCAGCAGCTTGGGAGCGGTACTCACAGATACGCAGTATTTT
CASSLGAVLTDTQYF
>TRBD1|TRBJ2-2|many|TRBV2
TGTGCCACAAGGGGGACAGCGAACACCGGGGAGCTGTTTTTT
CATRGTANTGELFF
>NA|TRBJ2-1|NA|TRBV20-1
TGCAGTGCTCTGCCCGGGGGCGATGAGCAGTTCTTC
CSALPGGDEQFF
>NA|TRBJ1-5|many|TRBV20-1
TGCAGTGCTATCCGGAGTAATCAGCCCCAGCATTTT
CSAIRSNQPQHF
>TRBD2|TRBJ2-7|NA|TRBV7-2
TGTGCCAGCAGCCTAGGGCGGCAAGGTAGCGGGAGTCCTAAGAACTACGAGCAGTACTTC
CASSLGRQGSGSPKNYEQYF